The 29 T cell receptor beta chains given below trace back to one sample, sequenced in a study of blood T cell repertoires in COVID-19. TCRdb's table, derived via immunoSEQ multiplex PCR, lists solely in-frame clones and lacks some. The table shows 150,000 to 200,000 clones, with roughly 80% occurring only once. Input material: peripheral blood. The origin of the receptors is a man in his fifties who had recovered from COVID-19.

The chain uses TRBV4-3 and TRBJ2-2, with 7 bases lining up with TRBD1. Germline trimming cut 4 bases from V and 0 bases from J; bases unmatched to any gene: 5. Germline CDR1 reads LGHNA; CDR2 reads YSLEER. The CDR3 sequence is 16 residues long. The CDR3 bases are TGCGCCAGCAGCCGGATGGGACAGTCGAACACCGGGGAGCTGTTTTTT. Protein: CASSRMGQSNTGELFF.

The chain uses TRBV6-5 and TRBJ2-7; 11 positions match TRBD1. V was clipped by 7 bases and J by 3 bases; unmatched bases: 2. The germline V gene encodes CDR1 MNHEY and CDR2 SVGAGI. The CDR3 length is 13 residues. The CDR3 DNA is TGTGCCAGCACCGGGACAGGGGGCTACGAGCAGTACTTC. Protein product: CASTGTGGYEQYF.

The chain uses TRBV9 and TRBJ2-3; 8 bases agree with TRBD2. This CDR3 has 20 residues. V trimming: 1 base; J trimming: 4 bases; junction bases outside the gene matches: 20. The V gene's germline CDR1 is SGDLS and CDR2 YYNGEE. The CDR3 loop reads CASSVPTGTSYGVGADTQYF. In DNA, the CDR3 is TGTGCCAGCAGCGTACCAACCGGGACTAGTTACGGGGTTGGGGCAGATACGCAGTATTTT. The full variable domain, with the rest looked up from reference TRBV9 and TRBJ2-3, is DSGVTQTPKHLITATGQRVTLRCSPRSGDLSVYWYQQSLDQGLQFLIQYYNGEERAKGNILERFSAQQFPDLHSELNLSSLELGDSALYFCASSVPTGTSYGVGADTQYFGPGTRLTVL.

The chain carries TRBV7-2 and TRBJ1-5; D is undetermined. The CDR3 contains 13 residues. The germline CDR1 and CDR2 sequences are SGHTA and FQGNSA. Deletions cut 1 base from V and 7 bases from J, with 8 bases between. In DNA form, the CDR3 reads TGTGCCAGCAGCTTAGTAATCCAGCAGCCCCAGCATTTT. Residues: CASSLVIQQPQHF. The full variable domain, in which reference TRBV7-2 and TRBJ1-5 provide the parts outside the CDR3, is GAGVSQSPSNKVTEKGKDVELRCDPISGHTALYWYRQSLGQGLEFLIYFQGNSAPDKSGLPSDRFSAERTGGSVSTLTIQRTQQEDSAVYLCASSLVIQQPQHFGDGTRLSIL.

The chain combines TRBV10-3 with TRBJ1-1, with 10 bases matching TRBD1. The CDR3 is 14 amino acids. Per germline, CDR1 ENHRY and CDR2 SYGVKD. The ends lost 2 bases at V and 10 bases at J; junction bases unmatched: 7. The CDR3 DNA sequence: TGTGCCATCAGTGAGCCGACAGGGGGCGGTGGAGCTTTCTTT. Encoded protein: CAISEPTGGGGAFF.

This chain links TRBV24-1 with TRBJ1-4, with TRBD1 matching 7 bases. CDR3 length equals 16 residues. Germline values: CDR1 KGHDR, CDR2 SFDVKD. The trim removed 5 bases at V and 6 bases at J, leaving 11 bases unmatched. The CDR3 sequence is CATSGIDRDSYEKLFF. The CDR3 coding sequence is TGTGCCACCAGTGGCATAGACCGGGACAGCTATGAAAAACTGTTTTTT.

This clone was detected once. In this CDR3 the conserved last residue, phenylalanine or tryptophan, is missing, so a read error is likely. Because the CDR3's place on the DNA is in doubt, the DNA is left out and the CDR3 is given as listed by TCRdb. This chain joins TRBV4-1 and TRBJ2-7; no DNA check was done on the table's D call, TRBD2. Ends included, the CDR3 has 15 residues. The germline V gene has CDR1 MGHRA and CDR2 YSYEKL. CDR3: CASSQDDRTSGRTLI.

The rearrangement links TRBV27 to TRBJ2-7, with 9 bases that match TRBD2. There are 14 residues in the CDR3. V shed 5 bases and J 4 bases; nucleotides not matched to a gene: 6. Germline values: CDR1 MNHEY, CDR2 SMNVEV (reference sequence). CDR3 residues: CASSPGTSPYEQYF. In nucleotides, the CDR3 is TGTGCCAGCAGTCCCGGGACTAGCCCTTACGAGCAGTACTTC.

In its sample, this clone was seen once. The chain links TRBV11-3 to TRBJ2-1; D is unclear. Per the germline V gene, CDR1 is SGHNT and CDR2 is YENEEA. The length of the CDR3 is 15 residues. V was trimmed by 2 bases and J by 0 bases, leaving 8 bases between them. The CDR3 reads CASSLNPNSYNEQFF. The CDR3 nucleotides read TGTGCCAGCAGCTTAAACCCTAACTCCTACAATGAGCAGTTCTTC.

The rearrangement joins TRBV2 to TRBJ2-3, with 7 bases fitting TRBD1. CDR1 and CDR2 from the germline V gene are SNHLY and FYNNEI. With V trimmed by 5 bases and J by 2 bases, 7 bases remained unmatched. This CDR3 region has 15 residues. The CDR3 nucleotides are TGTGCCAGCAGTACTGACAGGGAGACCACAGATACGCAGTATTTT. Protein sequence: CASSTDRETTDTQYF. Filled out from reference TRBV2 and TRBJ2-3, the complete variable domain reads EPEVTQTPSHQVTQMGQEVILRCVPISNHLYFYWYRQILGQKVEFLVSFYNNEISEKSEIFDDQFSVERPDGSNFTLKIRSTKLEDSAMYFCASSTDRETTDTQYFGPGTRLTVL.

The rearrangement links TRBV7-1 to TRBJ2-1; TRBD2 agrees at 14 bases. TRBV7-1 is placed among ORFs of uncertain function. The CDR3 covers 24 residues. V was pared by 3 bases and J by 0 bases, with 22 bases of the junction left unmatched. The CDR3: CASSSPRGLAGVGMGFISYNEQFF. CDR3 DNA sequence: TGTGCCAGCAGCTCGCCCAGGGGACTAGCGGGAGTTGGGATGGGATTCATCTCCTACAATGAGCAGTTCTTC.

This clone was counted a few times. CDR3 sequence (DNA): TGTGCCAGCAGCCTCGAAGCAGGGACAGTCTACGAGCAGTACTTC. Translated: CASSLEAGTVYEQYF. V is TRBV7-3 and J is TRBJ2-7, with 7 bases identical to TRBD1. CDR3 length: 15 residues. Germline lookup yields CDR1 SGHTA and CDR2 FQGTGA. After removal of 5 bases from V and 3 bases from J, the junction contained 10 bases not matched to a gene.

This clone appeared a single time. The gene calls are TRBV11-2 and TRBJ2-2; D is perhaps TRBD1 (6 bases). CDR1 SGHAT and CDR2 FQNNGV come from the germline V gene. Trimming removed 3 bases from V and 3 bases from J, with 14 bases in between. The CDR3 runs 16 residues. The CDR3 sequence is CASSLRGIEHTGELFF. CDR3 DNA sequence: TGTGCCAGCAGCTTGAGGGGGATTGAGCACACCGGGGAGCTGTTTTTT.

This clone has a single count. This chain connects TRBV3-1 (or the pseudogene TRBV3-2) to TRBJ1-3; D uncertain. V gave up 3 bases and J gave up 1 base, with 13 bases separating them. CDR3 length equals 16 residues. CDR1 and CDR2 from the germline V gene are LGHDT and YNNKEL (reference sequence). CDR3: CASSHSPGRSGNTIYF. The CDR3 DNA reads as TGTGCCAGCAGCCATTCTCCAGGAAGGTCTGGAAACACCATATATTTT.

The V gene is TRBV14, the J gene TRBJ2-5; TRBD2 might be the D (5 bases). In germline, CDR1 is SGHDN, CDR2 FVKESK. V lost 1 base, J lost 10 bases, and 10 bases lay in between. The CDR3 has 12 amino acids. This CDR3 reads CASSQGLGSQYF. CDR3 nucleotides: TGTGCCAGCAGCCAAGGTCTAGGGAGCCAGTACTTC.

The chain is built from TRBV2 and TRBJ1-4, with D possibly being TRBD1 (6 bases). V dropped 8 bases and J dropped 8 bases, with 18 bases sitting between them. Germline values: CDR1 SNHLY, CDR2 FYNNEI. The CDR3 covers 14 residues. The CDR3 DNA sequence: TGTGCCAGCTCCCCTACAAGGGGGAGAGAAAAACTGTTTTTT. Translated, it gives CASSPTRGREKLFF.

This chain connects TRBV29-1 to TRBJ2-3, with a weak D call TRBD1 (5 bases). Between the trimmed V and J ends, which lost 3 bases and 2 bases, there was a span of 15 bases. Germline CDR1 is SQVTM and CDR2 is ANQGSEA. This CDR3 is built from 15 residues. In DNA, the CDR3 is TGCAGCGTTGACCCCGTGGCAGGGTACACAGATACGCAGTATTTT. Amino acid sequence: CSVDPVAGYTDTQYF.

CDR3: CASSTDTGSGEKLFF. Written as DNA, the CDR3 is TGTGCCAGCAGCACAGACACAGGGTCTGGTGAAAAACTGTTTTTT. The V and J genes are TRBV6-6 and TRBJ1-4, with D possibly TRBD1 on 6 matching bases. CDR1 MNHNY and CDR2 SVGAGI come from the germline V gene (reference sequence). Deletions cut 6 bases from V and 7 bases from J, with 18 bases between. The CDR3 is 15 amino acids.

This chain links TRBV19 with TRBJ1-5; D is unresolved. Germline V gives CDR1 LNHDA, CDR2 SQIVND (reference sequence). V was clipped by 1 base and J by 7 bases, with 8 bases between them. This CDR3 comprises 13 residues. The DNA of the CDR3 is TGTGCCAGTAGTATAGTCGCGGGCCAGCCCCAGCATTTT. It yields the protein CASSIVAGQPQHF.

The rearrangement links TRBV2 to TRBJ2-7; 7 bases match TRBD1. Germline trimming cut 8 bases from V and 4 bases from J; bases unmatched to any gene: 8. CDR1 is SNHLY and CDR2 is FYNNEI in the germline V gene. The CDR3 has 13 residues. The CDR3 loop reads CASHRDREYEQYF. DNA for the CDR3: TGTGCCAGCCACAGGGACAGAGAGTACGAGCAGTACTTC.

The rearrangement uses TRBV20-1 and TRBJ1-1; tentative D call: TRBD1 (6 bases). This CDR3 region has 15 residues. Germline CDR1 reads DFQATT; CDR2 reads SNEGSKA (reference sequence). Trimming left V 3 bases short and J 1 base short, with 15 bases between. The CDR3 here is CSASLGGAWNTEAFF. The CDR3 bases are TGCAGTGCTAGTCTTGGGGGGGCTTGGAACACTGAAGCTTTCTTT.

The V gene is TRBV30, the J gene TRBJ1-1; TRBD1 agrees at 7 bases. Germline CDR1 reads GTSNPN; CDR2 reads SVGIG (reference sequence). J was trimmed by 5 bases and V by 1 base; bases with no gene match: 1. The CDR3 is 12 amino acids. This chain's CDR3 is CAWSAGGTEAFF. In DNA, the CDR3 is TGTGCCTGGAGTGCAGGGGGAACTGAAGCTTTCTTT.

The chain uses TRBV25-1 and TRBJ2-1; D gene ambiguous. The CDR3 runs 15 residues. V lost 0 bases and J lost 4, with 10 bases in between. Germline V CDR1 and CDR2: MGHDK, SYGVNS. CDR3 in amino acids: CASSEYAGSYNEQFF. In nucleotides, the CDR3 is TGTGCCAGCAGTGAATACGCAGGTTCATACAATGAGCAGTTCTTC.

This clone occurred a few times. V is TRBV19 and J is TRBJ1-2, with D possibly TRBD1 on 5 matching bases. V lost 0 bases and J 3 bases, leaving 17 bases between the germline ends. The CDR3 runs to 17 residues. Germline V gives CDR1 LNHDA, CDR2 SQIVND (reference sequence). This chain's CDR3 is CASSIDPAGANHYGYTF. CDR3 in DNA: TGTGCCAGTAGTATAGATCCGGCTGGGGCGAATCACTATGGCTACACCTTC.

Only a few counts were recorded for this clone. This chain connects TRBV5-6 to TRBJ1-2; D is undetermined. Germline V gene sequence: CDR1 SGHDT, CDR2 YYEEEE. V was trimmed by 5 bases and J by 0 bases, leaving 14 bases between them. CDR3 size: 15 residues. In DNA form, the CDR3 reads TGTGCCAGCAGAACTGTGGGAGGGTCTAACTATGGCTACACCTTC. This codes for CASRTVGGSNYGYTF.

The chain recombines TRBV6-2 or TRBV6-3 with TRBJ2-1, with a tentative D call TRBD1 (5 bases). The ends were cut back, 5 bases at V and 6 bases at J, with 14 bases in the middle. Germline V CDR1 and CDR2: MNHEY, SVGEGT. This CDR3 comprises 14 residues. The CDR3 loop reads CASSNYQDSNEQFF. The CDR3 DNA sequence: TGTGCCAGCAGTAACTATCAAGACAGCAATGAGCAGTTCTTC.

This chain connects TRBV4-3 to TRBJ2-1, with TRBD2 identical over 8 bases. Germline V lookup: CDR1 LGHNA, CDR2 YSLEER. With 1 base clipped from V and 5 bases from J, the junction kept 7 bases outside the gene matches. CDR3 length: 16 residues. The CDR3 protein is CASSQGSSGAHNEQFF. The DNA for the CDR3 is TGCGCCAGCAGCCAAGGGAGTAGCGGGGCCCACAATGAGCAGTTCTTC.

The chain joins TRBV2 to TRBJ2-7; D uncertain. The length of the CDR3 is 14 residues. V lost 3 bases and J 0 bases, leaving 9 bases between the germline ends. Germline V lookup: CDR1 SNHLY, CDR2 FYNNEI. CDR3 sequence reads: CASSDEQSSYEQYF. CDR3 DNA sequence: TGTGCCAGCAGTGATGAACAGAGCTCCTACGAGCAGTACTTC.

This chain joins TRBV19 and TRBJ1-1; D might be TRBD1 (5 bases). CDR1 and CDR2 (germline): LNHDA, SQIVND (reference sequence). The CDR3 consists of 17 residues. Deletions cut 4 bases from V and 1 base from J, with 19 bases between. CDR3 DNA sequence: TGTGCCAGTAGTACCCCGAACAGAGGCGGGACGAACACTGAAGCTTTCTTT. It yields the protein CASSTPNRGGTNTEAFF.